The next 23 T cell receptor beta chains were all read from a single sample in a study of CD8+ T cells in alopecia areata. Sequencing used cDNA as its template, made by extracting RNA and reverse transcribing it. Assay used: immunoSEQ multiplex PCR; TCRdb lists only in-frame clones, some missing. Of fewer than 200,000 clones in the sample, 67% were seen once. The sequencing used CD8+ T cells sorted from blood, collected at week 0. Receptors originate from a human donor with alopecia areata.

This chain uses TRBV6-5 with TRBJ2-1; 8 positions match TRBD2. Germline CDR1 is MNHEY and CDR2 is SVGAGI. V shed 6 bases and J 5 bases; nucleotides not matched to a gene: 9. The CDR3 sequence is 15 residues long. CDR3 protein: CASSIRTSRNNEQFF. The DNA of the CDR3 is TGTGCCAGCAGCATCCGGACTAGCCGGAACAATGAGCAGTTCTTC.

V and J are TRBV11-2 and TRBJ2-7; 10 bases map to TRBD1. The V segment lost 2 bases and the J segment 0 bases; nucleotides outside the gene matches: 4. The CDR3 has 16 amino acids. Germline V CDR1 and CDR2: SGHAT, FQNNGV. CDR3 nucleotides: TGTGCCAGCAGCTTACCCGGGACAGGGGCCTCCTACGAGCAGTACTTC. The encoded protein is CASSLPGTGASYEQYF.

The rearrangement joins TRBV4-1 to TRBJ1-1; D is uncertain. The CDR3 loop spans 15 amino acids. The V end lost 0 bases, the J end lost 0 bases, and 8 bases lay between the germline ends. Germline V gives CDR1 MGHRA, CDR2 YSYEKL. CDR3 nucleotide sequence: TGCGCCAGCAGCCAAGAAGATTCCATGAACACTGAAGCTTTCTTT. Translated, it gives CASSQEDSMNTEAFF.

V is TRBV6-5 and J is TRBJ1-4; unclear D gene. There are 12 residues in the CDR3. Trimming pared 0 bases from V and 5 bases from J, leaving 1 base between. CDR1 and CDR2 (germline): MNHEY, SVGAGI. CDR3 DNA sequence: TGTGCCAGCAGTTACTCCAATGAAAAACTGTTTTTT. Translation: CASSYSNEKLFF.

The V gene is TRBV7-2, the J gene TRBJ2-7; 8 bases fit TRBD2. Germline lookup yields CDR1 SGHTA and CDR2 FQGNSA. Trimming cost V 8 bases and J 0 bases; bases outside gene matches: 9. The CDR3 is made up of 15 amino acids. The CDR3 protein is CASGPYGGASYEQYF. CDR3 DNA sequence: TGTGCCAGCGGGCCCTACGGGGGGGCCTCCTACGAGCAGTACTTC.

The J gene is TRBJ2-7, the V gene TRBV11-2; no clear D. V dropped 0 bases and J dropped 3 bases, with 3 bases sitting between them. This CDR3 has 12 amino acids. Germline V gene data show CDR1 as SGHAT and CDR2 as FQNNGV. The CDR3 loop reads CASSLDSYEQYF. The DNA for the CDR3 is TGTGCCAGCAGCTTAGATAGCTACGAGCAGTACTTC.

J is TRBJ1-1 and V is TRBV29-1, with a weak D call TRBD1 (5 bases). CDR1 and CDR2 from the germline V gene are SQVTM and ANQGSEA. This CDR3 is 12 amino acids long. V dropped 7 bases and J dropped 1 base, with 10 bases sitting between them. CDR3 sequence reads: CSGVQANTEAFF. CDR3 nucleotide sequence: TGCAGCGGAGTACAGGCGAACACTGAAGCTTTCTTT.

V gene TRBV15 combines with J gene TRBJ2-3, with TRBD2 as a possible D gene (6 bases). The CDR3 loop spans 18 amino acids. Trimming cost V 0 bases and J 2 bases, with 18 bases left between them. Germline assignment: CDR1 LNHNV and CDR2 YYDKDF (reference sequence). The chain's CDR3 is CATSRDQASWTNTDTQYF. CDR3 in DNA: TGTGCCACCAGCAGAGATCAGGCCAGCTGGACTAACACAGATACGCAGTATTTT.

The chain uses TRBV28 and TRBJ1-1; D might be TRBD1 (5 bases). The germline CDR1 and CDR2 sequences are MDHEN and SYDVKM. The V gene lost 6 bases and the J gene lost 0 bases, with 11 bases spanning the gap. The CDR3 loop spans 14 amino acids. The CDR3 is CASRPPQVNTEAFF. In DNA form, the CDR3 reads TGTGCCAGCAGGCCTCCACAGGTGAACACTGAAGCTTTCTTT.

The V call is TRBV6-1, the J call TRBJ2-5; no firm D call. This CDR3 is built from 12 residues. The germline CDR1 and CDR2 sequences are MNHNS and SASEGT. The V gene lost 0 bases and the J gene lost 10 bases, with 9 bases spanning the gap. The CDR3 here is CASSEALLGQYF. The CDR3 DNA sequence: TGTGCCAGCAGTGAAGCGCTTCTGGGCCAGTACTTC.

This rearrangement joins TRBV25-1 to TRBJ1-1, with 9 bases fitting TRBD1. Germline lookup yields CDR1 MGHDK and CDR2 SYGVNS. The CDR3 is made up of 13 amino acids. The V and J ends lost 4 bases and 7 bases, in that order; junction bases with no gene match: 4. CDR3 sequence: CASSGDRAGEAFF. For the CDR3, the DNA is TGTGCCAGCAGTGGGGACAGGGCTGGTGAAGCTTTCTTT.

The V and J genes are TRBV4-1 and TRBJ1-1; a possible D gene is TRBD1 (5 bases). The V end lost 0 bases, the J end lost 4 bases, and 12 bases lay between the germline ends. In germline, CDR1 is MGHRA, CDR2 YSYEKL. The CDR3 sequence is 15 residues long. This CDR3 reads CASSQDSGGTTEAFF. CDR3 in DNA: TGCGCCAGCAGCCAAGATTCGGGAGGGACCACTGAAGCTTTCTTT.

The chain uses TRBV7-2 and TRBJ1-2; D remains unclear. Trimming left V 4 bases short and J 8 bases short, with 8 bases between. The germline V gene encodes CDR1 SGHTA and CDR2 FQGNSA. The CDR3 spans 11 residues. CDR3 in amino acids: CASSSVDGYTF. DNA for the CDR3: TGTGCCAGCAGCTCTGTGGACGGCTACACCTTC.

V gene TRBV7-9 combines with J gene TRBJ2-5, with D possibly TRBD1 on 6 matching bases. The germline V gene has CDR1 SEHNR and CDR2 FQNEAQ (reference sequence). Trimming cost V 1 base and J 5 bases, with 11 bases left between them. This CDR3 contains 14 residues. The CDR3 region is CASSLEAGAETQYF. CDR3 DNA sequence: TGTGCCAGCAGCTTAGAGGCAGGGGCGGAGACCCAGTACTTC.

This clone was recorded once. This chain joins TRBV5-1 and TRBJ2-5, with D uncertain. Germline-derived CDR1 and CDR2 are SGHRS and YFSETQ. The germline V and J ends were trimmed by 1 base and 1 base, with 8 bases remaining between them. This CDR3 comprises 14 residues. Here the CDR3 DNA reads TGCGCCAGCAGCTTGATCAGTAGCCAAGAGACCCAGTACTTC. Translated, it gives CASSLISSQETQYF.

This chain connects TRBV7-9 to TRBJ2-1; no firm D call. Germline CDR1 SEHNR, CDR2 FQNEAQ (reference sequence). Trimming took off 0 bases at V and 15 bases at J, with 15 bases between the two ends. This CDR3 has 13 amino acids. CDR3: CASSLAIGSSPFF. CDR3 sequence (DNA): TGTGCCAGCAGCTTAGCGATCGGTAGTTCCCCGTTCTTC.

This chain joins TRBV29-1 and TRBJ2-5, with D maybe TRBD1 (6 bases). The CDR3 is 14 amino acids. Germline CDR1 SQVTM, CDR2 ANQGSEA. The V and J ends lost 4 bases and 2 bases respectively, with 14 bases between them. This chain's CDR3 is CSVGKQGLQETQYF. CDR3 DNA sequence: TGCAGCGTTGGGAAACAGGGCCTTCAAGAGACCCAGTACTTC.

The chain carries TRBV5-6 and TRBJ2-3; no definite D call. Germline values: CDR1 SGHDT, CDR2 YYEEEE. The CDR3 totals 16 residues. Trimming removed 0 bases from V and 2 bases from J, with 13 bases in between. CDR3 amino acids: CASSLAEQIYTDTQYF. CDR3 in DNA: TGTGCCAGCAGCTTGGCCGAACAAATTTACACAGATACGCAGTATTTT.

This chain joins TRBV5-1 and TRBJ1-2; TRBD1 agrees at 9 bases. CDR3 length equals 16 residues. Germline CDR1 SGHRS, CDR2 YFSETQ. Trimming took 0 bases from V and 6 from J; bases not matched to a gene: 9. This CDR3 is CASSLARDRADHGYTF. The CDR3 region has the DNA TGCGCCAGCAGCTTGGCCCGGGACAGGGCTGACCATGGCTACACCTTC. Based on the CDR3 plus reference TRBV5-1 and TRBJ1-2, the full variable domain is KAGVTQTPRYLIKTRGQQVTLSCSPISGHRSVSWYQQTPGQGLQFLFEYFSETQRNKGNFPGRFSGRQFSNSRSEMNVSTLELGDSALYLCASSLARDRADHGYTFGSGTRLTVV.

The chain links TRBV27 to TRBJ2-1, with 7 bases matching TRBD1. In germline, CDR1 is MNHEY, CDR2 SMNVEV (reference sequence). J gave up 5 bases and V 6 bases, and 4 bases lay outside the gene matches. CDR3 length: 13 residues. CDR3 in amino acids: CASSFTGDNEQFF. Here the CDR3 DNA reads TGTGCCAGCAGCTTTACAGGGGACAATGAGCAGTTCTTC.

The chain combines TRBV30 with TRBJ2-1, with 12 bases lining up with TRBD2. The CDR3 sequence is 15 residues long. Germline V gene data show CDR1 as GTSNPN and CDR2 as SVGIG (reference sequence). Trimming at V came to 5 bases and at J to 3 bases, leaving 5 bases not matched to a gene. The CDR3 coding sequence is TGTGCCTGGGACCTAGCGGGGGGGATCTACAATGAGCAGTTCTTC. It is translated as CAWDLAGGIYNEQFF.

This rearrangement joins TRBV9 to TRBJ2-5; 8 bases agree with TRBD2. Germline V lookup: CDR1 SGDLS, CDR2 YYNGEE. The length of the CDR3 is 15 residues. Trimming at V came to 1 base and at J to 1 base, leaving 3 bases not matched to a gene. The CDR3 is CASSVSGGFQETQYF. The CDR3 DNA is TGTGCCAGCAGCGTAAGCGGGGGCTTCCAAGAGACCCAGTACTTC.

The genes are TRBV4-1 and TRBJ2-1; 8 bases are a match to TRBD2. The CDR3 covers 15 residues. Germline CDR1 is MGHRA and CDR2 is YSYEKL. Trimming at V came to 0 bases and at J to 6 bases, leaving 4 bases not matched to a gene. The CDR3 region is CASSQDSAGGNEQFF. CDR3 bases: TGCGCCAGCAGCCAAGATTCGGCGGGGGGCAATGAGCAGTTCTTC.